This entry features one T cell receptor beta chain sequence. The data were obtained in a study of blood T cell repertoires in COVID-19. Overall study context: COVID-19 samples collected from the United States, Italy and Spain covered acute and convalescent phases. From T cells, B-cell-depleted T cells, or PBMCs came the material, which was cDNA or gDNA.

Clones were read by immunoSEQ multiplex PCR, and TCRdb kept only the in-frame ones, dropping some. The sample records 300,000 to 400,000 clones, roughly 87% being singletons. After removal of 0 bases from V and 0 bases from J, the junction contained 5 bases not matched to a gene. The CDR3 extends over 16 amino acids. Germline V gives CDR1 LGHNA, CDR2 YSLEER. The gene calls are TRBV4-3 and TRBJ2-7; 7 positions agree with TRBD2. This receptor was taken from a woman in her 30s who had recovered from COVID-19. The sequenced sample was PBMCs or T cells enriched from blood (not recorded which). Here the CDR3 reads CASSQDLGGSSYEQYF. CDR3 sequence (DNA): TGCGCCAGCAGCCAAGATTTGGGGGGGAGCTCCTACGAGCAGTACTTC.